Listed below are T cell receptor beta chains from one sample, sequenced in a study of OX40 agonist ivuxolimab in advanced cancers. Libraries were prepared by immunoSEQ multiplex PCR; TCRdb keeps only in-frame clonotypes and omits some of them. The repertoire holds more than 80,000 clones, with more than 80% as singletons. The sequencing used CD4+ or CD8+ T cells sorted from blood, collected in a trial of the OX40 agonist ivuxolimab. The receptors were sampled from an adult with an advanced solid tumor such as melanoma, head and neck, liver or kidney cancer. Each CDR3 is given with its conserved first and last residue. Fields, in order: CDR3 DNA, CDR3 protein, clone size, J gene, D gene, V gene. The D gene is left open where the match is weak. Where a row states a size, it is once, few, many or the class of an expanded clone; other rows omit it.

cdr3_nt: TGTGCCAGCAGCTCCCCGGGGTCGGCCTACGAGCAGTACTTC
cdr3_aa: CASSSPGSAYEQYF
clone_size: -
j_call: TRBJ2-7
d_call: -
v_call: TRBV13

cdr3_nt: TGCGCCAGCAGCCAAGATGGGGAGCAGTACTTC
cdr3_aa: CASSQDGEQYF
clone_size: -
j_call: TRBJ2-7
d_call: -
v_call: TRBV4-3

cdr3_nt: TGTGCCTGGAGTAACACAGGGAAACAGCCCCAGCATTTT
cdr3_aa: CAWSNTGKQPQHF
clone_size: many
j_call: TRBJ1-5
d_call: -
v_call: TRBV30

cdr3_nt: TGTGCCTGGAGTCTCCCCTGGGGGCTAGGCTATGGCTACACCTTC
cdr3_aa: CAWSLPWGLGYGYTF
clone_size: -
j_call: TRBJ1-2
d_call: -
v_call: TRBV30

cdr3_nt: TGTGCCAGCAGCTTGCGTACAGGGGAGAACACCGGGGAGCTGTTTTTT
cdr3_aa: CASSLRTGENTGELFF
clone_size: -
j_call: TRBJ2-2
d_call: TRBD1
v_call: TRBV5-8

cdr3_nt: TGTGCCAGCCTAACTAGCGACCAGTACAATGAGCAGTTCTTC
cdr3_aa: CASLTSDQYNEQFF
clone_size: -
j_call: TRBJ2-1
d_call: TRBD2
v_call: TRBV13

cdr3_nt: TGTGCCAGCAGTTTTTCTCTCGGGAGTGAAGCTTTCTTT
cdr3_aa: CASSFSLGSEAFF
clone_size: once
j_call: TRBJ1-1
d_call: -
v_call: TRBV28

cdr3_nt: TGTGCCAGCAGTTTTCCTCGGACAGAAGCTAACTATGGCTACACCTTC
cdr3_aa: CASSFPRTEANYGYTF
clone_size: -
j_call: TRBJ1-2
d_call: -
v_call: TRBV28

cdr3_nt: TGTGCCAGCAGCTCTAGGCCGGACAGGACCTCCTACGAGCAGTACTTC
cdr3_aa: CASSSRPDRTSYEQYF
clone_size: -
j_call: TRBJ2-7
d_call: TRBD1
v_call: TRBV7-9

cdr3_nt: TGTGCCAGCAGCGGGGGCGGGTTAGGTAACTATGGCTACACCTTC
cdr3_aa: CASSGGGLGNYGYTF
clone_size: -
j_call: TRBJ1-2
d_call: -
v_call: TRBV6-4

cdr3_nt: TGTGCCAGTAGTCCACCTCAGGGGACAGGCTTCTGGGGATTCTATGGCTACACCTTC
cdr3_aa: CASSPPQGTGFWGFYGYTF
clone_size: -
j_call: TRBJ1-2
d_call: TRBD1
v_call: TRBV19

cdr3_nt: TGTGCCAGCAGCGTAGACGGGGGGGCCAACGTCCTGACTTTC
cdr3_aa: CASSVDGGANVLTF
clone_size: -
j_call: TRBJ2-6
d_call: -
v_call: TRBV9

cdr3_nt: TGCGCCAGCAGCCAAGCATCGGGGGGTGGCTATAATTCACCCCTCCACTTT
cdr3_aa: CASSQASGGGYNSPLHF
clone_size: -
j_call: TRBJ1-6
d_call: -
v_call: TRBV4-3

cdr3_nt: TGTGCCAGCAGCTTAGGGGTGGGTGAGCAGTTCTTC
cdr3_aa: CASSLGVGEQFF
clone_size: -
j_call: TRBJ2-1
d_call: -
v_call: TRBV7-3

cdr3_nt: TGTGCCATCAGTGAGAGGTTTCGGGACAGGGGTAATGAGCAGTTCTTC
cdr3_aa: CAISERFRDRGNEQFF
clone_size: -
j_call: TRBJ2-1
d_call: TRBD1
v_call: TRBV10-3

cdr3_nt: TGTGCCAGCAGTGCCCCCCATATGGGGGCTGAAACTGAAGCTTTCTTT
cdr3_aa: CASSAPHMGAETEAFF
clone_size: -
j_call: TRBJ1-1
d_call: -
v_call: TRBV28

cdr3_nt: TGTGCCAGCAGTGACCTAAGGGGAAGCAATCAGCCCCAGCATTTT
cdr3_aa: CASSDLRGSNQPQHF
clone_size: -
j_call: TRBJ1-5
d_call: -
v_call: TRBV6-1

cdr3_nt: TGCGCCAGCAGCCAAGCAGGGTCCCCGGACAATGAGCAGTTCTTC
cdr3_aa: CASSQAGSPDNEQFF
clone_size: -
j_call: TRBJ2-1
d_call: -
v_call: TRBV4-3

cdr3_nt: TGCAGCACCTGTACAGTGAGCTCCTACAATGAGCAGTTCTTC
cdr3_aa: CSTCTVSSYNEQFF
clone_size: -
j_call: TRBJ2-1
d_call: -
v_call: TRBV29-1

cdr3_nt: TGTGCCAGCAGTATACCGACAGCGGCTTATGGCTACACCTTC
cdr3_aa: CASSIPTAAYGYTF
clone_size: -
j_call: TRBJ1-2
d_call: -
v_call: TRBV28

cdr3_nt: TGCGCCAGCAGATTAGGGACCGCCGAATCCTACGAGCAGTACTTC
cdr3_aa: CASRLGTAESYEQYF
clone_size: -
j_call: TRBJ2-7
d_call: -
v_call: TRBV5-1

cdr3_nt: TGCAGCGTTGATACCGGGGAGGGGGTAGAGCAGTTCTTC
cdr3_aa: CSVDTGEGVEQFF
clone_size: -
j_call: TRBJ2-1
d_call: -
v_call: TRBV29-1

cdr3_nt: TGTGCCAGCAGCTCACCCGGGACTGAGGAGTTCTTC
cdr3_aa: CASSSPGTEEFF
clone_size: -
j_call: TRBJ2-1
d_call: -
v_call: TRBV11-2

cdr3_nt: TGTGCCAGCAGCCAAAGGACCCACTATGGCTACACCTTC
cdr3_aa: CASSQRTHYGYTF
clone_size: -
j_call: TRBJ1-2
d_call: -
v_call: TRBV28

cdr3_nt: TGTGCCAGCAAGACCGCCGGGATAAGTTTAGAGACCCAGTACTTC
cdr3_aa: CASKTAGISLETQYF
clone_size: -
j_call: TRBJ2-5
d_call: -
v_call: TRBV28

cdr3_nt: TGTGCCAGCAGTTGGTCGGGTTTTACCCCCACAGATACGCAGTATTTT
cdr3_aa: CASSWSGFTPTDTQYF
clone_size: -
j_call: TRBJ2-3
d_call: -
v_call: TRBV28

cdr3_nt: TGTGCCAGCAGTTCTACGGGTAGCTCCTACGAGCAGTACTTC
cdr3_aa: CASSSTGSSYEQYF
clone_size: -
j_call: TRBJ2-7
d_call: -
v_call: TRBV27

cdr3_nt: TGTGCCAGCAGCCAAGGGGGAAACTATGGCTACACCTTC
cdr3_aa: CASSQGGNYGYTF
clone_size: -
j_call: TRBJ1-2
d_call: -
v_call: TRBV4-2

cdr3_nt: TGTGCCAGCAGCGTAGGTCTAGGCACAGATACGCAGTATTTT
cdr3_aa: CASSVGLGTDTQYF
clone_size: -
j_call: TRBJ2-3
d_call: -
v_call: TRBV9

cdr3_nt: TGTGCCAGCAGTCCGGGGACAGGGCTCGACGAGCAGTACTTC
cdr3_aa: CASSPGTGLDEQYF
clone_size: -
j_call: TRBJ2-7
d_call: TRBD1
v_call: TRBV27

cdr3_nt: TGTGCCAGCAGTTATGCTGGAAACACCATATATTTT
cdr3_aa: CASSYAGNTIYF
clone_size: once
j_call: TRBJ1-3
d_call: -
v_call: TRBV28

cdr3_nt: TGTGCCAGCAGCTTGGGGGAGAACGCTGAAGCTTTCTTT
cdr3_aa: CASSLGENAEAFF
clone_size: -
j_call: TRBJ1-1
d_call: -
v_call: TRBV6-5

cdr3_nt: TGTGCCAGCAGCTTAGGCCCCCGGAGGGAAGCTTTCTTT
cdr3_aa: CASSLGPRREAFF
clone_size: -
j_call: TRBJ1-1
d_call: -
v_call: TRBV7-9

cdr3_nt: TGTGCCAGCAGTTTGACTAGCCTCGACTACAATGAGCAGTTCTTC
cdr3_aa: CASSLTSLDYNEQFF
clone_size: -
j_call: TRBJ2-1
d_call: TRBD2
v_call: TRBV27

cdr3_nt: -
cdr3_aa: CAWSVGAGTSGITPFF
clone_size: once
j_call: TRBJ2-1
d_call: -
v_call: TRBV30

cdr3_nt: TGTGCCAGCAGTTTGGCGGGGACTAATGAAAAACTGTTTTTT
cdr3_aa: CASSLAGTNEKLFF
clone_size: once
j_call: TRBJ1-4
d_call: -
v_call: TRBV28

cdr3_nt: TGTGCCACCAGCAGAGCCCTTTCGTCTGGGACAGGGAAGCTAGGTACGCAGTATTTT
cdr3_aa: CATSRALSSGTGKLGTQYF
clone_size: once
j_call: TRBJ2-3
d_call: TRBD1
v_call: TRBV15

cdr3_nt: TGTGCCTGGAGTGTTTCCGGGCGGTATAGGTACGGCTACACCTTC
cdr3_aa: CAWSVSGRYRYGYTF
clone_size: -
j_call: TRBJ1-2
d_call: -
v_call: TRBV30

cdr3_nt: TGTGCCAGCAGTTTACGCCAGATAGGGGGCAATCAGCCCCAGCATTTT
cdr3_aa: CASSLRQIGGNQPQHF
clone_size: -
j_call: TRBJ1-5
d_call: -
v_call: TRBV28

cdr3_nt: TGTGCCAGCAGTTACGGAGCCAAAAACATTCAGTACTTC
cdr3_aa: CASSYGAKNIQYF
clone_size: -
j_call: TRBJ2-4
d_call: -
v_call: TRBV6-5

cdr3_nt: TGCGCCAGCAGCCCAGGGGGAGAGAACACTGAAGCTTTCTTT
cdr3_aa: CASSPGGENTEAFF
clone_size: once
j_call: TRBJ1-1
d_call: TRBD1
v_call: TRBV4-3

cdr3_nt: TGTGCCAGCAGTTACTGGGACAGGAGTGAAGCTTTCTTT
cdr3_aa: CASSYWDRSEAFF
clone_size: -
j_call: TRBJ1-1
d_call: TRBD1
v_call: TRBV6-6

cdr3_nt: TGTGCCAGCAGTGACTCCGAGCAGTTCTTC
cdr3_aa: CASSDSEQFF
clone_size: -
j_call: TRBJ2-1
d_call: -
v_call: TRBV6-6

cdr3_nt: TGCGCCAGCAGCCATGACAGGGGGGATCAGCCCCAGCATTTT
cdr3_aa: CASSHDRGDQPQHF
clone_size: -
j_call: TRBJ1-5
d_call: TRBD1
v_call: TRBV4-3